The source of this TCR beta chain is a study of blood T cell repertoires in COVID-19. For the study at large: The cDNA or gDNA used as material had been derived from T cells, B-cell-depleted T cells, or PBMCs.

Germline V gene lookup returns CDR1 MNHEY and CDR2 SMNVEV (reference sequence). V shed 3 bases, J shed 0 bases, and the junction held 18 bases outside the gene matches. CDR3 length: 20 residues. Sequencing was performed with immunoSEQ multiplex PCR; in TCRdb, only in-frame clones are kept and a portion is missing. The data contain roughly 90,000 clones, 86% of them singletons. This sequence was found in a human donor in a cohort sampled during active COVID-19. The chain carries TRBV27 and TRBJ1-1, with 8 bases that match TRBD1. Sequencing was done on a sample of peripheral blood. Here the CDR3 DNA reads TGTGCCAGCAGTTTGTTTCGACAGGGGCTTAGACTCCCAATGAACACTGAAGCTTTCTTT. Residues: CASSLFRQGLRLPMNTEAFF.